The clone carrying this TCR beta chain showed up just a few times. Per the authors' pipeline: Amplification of reference gene primers was used by the study to estimate nucleated cell counts. Produced via immunoSEQ multiplex PCR; TCRdb's table is partial and in-frame only. The D gene and trimming were derived from the DNA, and the V and J assignments and clone size from that table. The sample lists 180,000 or so clones; approximately 85% were seen once. Germline CDR1 reads MGHRA; CDR2 reads YSYEKL. This CDR3 is 17 amino acids long. The trim removed 3 bases at V and 4 bases at J, leaving 9 bases unmatched. These data come from a study of blood T cell repertoires in COVID-19.

Material: peripheral blood. The receptor comes from a woman of 80 years or more with acute or convalescent COVID-19. The chain couples TRBV4-1 to TRBJ1-4; TRBD1 agrees at 9 bases. The DNA of the CDR3 is TGCGCCAGCAGCCATGCGACAGGGGGTTTGGATAATGAAAAACTGTTTTTT. Protein: CASSHATGGLDNEKLFF.